These 12 T cell receptor beta chains were all obtained from the same sample, sequenced in a study of neurological immune-mediated disorders. TCRdb fed the 5' RACE reads into MiXCR, producing one record per CDR3 protein. The sample yields 11,000 to 15,000 distinct CDR3 sequences, roughly 7% seen once. The sample comprised CD8+ T cells from blood. The receptor set was obtained from a woman between 40 and 55 years old in good health.

This clonotype came up a few times. J is TRBJ1-6 and V is TRBV12-3 or TRBV12-4; weak D call: TRBD1 (6 bases). Trimming took off 5 bases at V and 8 bases at J, with 13 bases between the two ends. The CDR3 is 14 residues long. The CDR3 sequence is CASSGTGSDSPLHF. In DNA form, the CDR3 reads TGTGCCAGCAGTGGAACAGGGTCCGATTCACCCCTCCACTTT.

This clonotype was counted at least ten times. V gene TRBV29-1 combines with J gene TRBJ1-1; tentative D call: TRBD1 (6 bases). Trimming stripped 1 base from V and 4 bases from J, with 13 bases between. Germline V gene lookup returns CDR1 SQVTM and CDR2 ANQGSEA. This CDR3 region has 14 residues. In DNA, the CDR3 is TGCAGCGTTGAAGGGGGGCAGGGGAGCACTGAAGCTTTCTTT. Translating gives CSVEGGQGSTEAFF.

This clonotype was detected ten times or more. The chain has TRBV20-1 and TRBJ1-1; 8 bases fit TRBD1. V was clipped by 1 base and J by 8 bases; unmatched bases: 9. The CDR3 is 14 residues long. CDR1 is DFQATT and CDR2 is SNEGSKA in the germline V gene (reference sequence). CDR3 sequence (DNA): TGCAGTGCTAGAGCAATCGGGACAGGAACGGAAGCTTTCTTT. This translates into CSARAIGTGTEAFF.

The table lists this clonotype with many counts. The CDR3 region has the DNA TGCGCCAGCAGCTTGGGACAGGGAGCCTACGAGCAGTACTTC. The encoded protein is CASSLGQGAYEQYF. The V and J genes are TRBV5-1 and TRBJ2-7, with 7 nucleotides matching TRBD1. Germline V gene sequence: CDR1 SGHRS, CDR2 YFSETQ. Unmatched junction bases numbered 2, after V lost 0 bases and J lost 2 bases. CDR3 length: 14 residues.

This clonotype was observed at least ten times. The rearrangement joins TRBV5-6 to TRBJ2-1; D unclear. This CDR3 comprises 13 residues. From germline, CDR1 is SGHDT and CDR2 YYEEEE. The germline V and J ends were trimmed by 4 bases and 5 bases, with 10 bases remaining between them. The CDR3 is CASSPTTNNEQFF. DNA of the CDR3: TGTGCCAGCAGCCCTACTACTAACAATGAGCAGTTCTTC.

This clonotype was seen repeatedly, ten times or more. The rearrangement uses TRBV19 and TRBJ2-6, with D perhaps TRBD1 (6 bases). The CDR3 covers 13 residues. The germline CDR1 and CDR2 sequences are LNHDA and SQIVND (reference sequence). Trimming took 10 bases from V and 1 from J, leaving 8 bases between them. CDR3 sequence reads: CATTGSGANVLTF. The DNA for the CDR3 is TGTGCCACCACAGGGTCTGGGGCCAACGTCCTGACTTTC.

This chain uses TRBV30 with TRBJ1-1, with D uncertain. Trimming took 7 bases from V and 1 from J, leaving 13 bases between them. CDR1 is GTSNPN, CDR2 SVGIG, per germline (reference sequence). CDR3 length: 13 amino acids. CDR3 region: CASRLGENTEAFF. CDR3 DNA: TGTGCCTCGCGACTCGGGGAGAACACTGAAGCTTTCTTT.

At least ten counts were recorded for this clonotype. The chain couples TRBV5-1 to TRBJ2-3; D remains ambiguous. The CDR3 extends over 10 amino acids. The ends were cut back, 6 bases at V and 3 bases at J, with 2 bases in the middle. Germline assignment: CDR1 SGHRS and CDR2 YFSETQ. The CDR3 loop is CASMTDTQYF. In DNA, the CDR3 is TGCGCCAGCATGACAGATACGCAGTATTTT.

This clonotype is classed as medium-sized. The rearrangement uses TRBV7-7 and TRBJ2-3; 9 bases fit TRBD2. The CDR3 covers 18 residues. V gave up 5 bases and J gave up 4 bases; unmatched junction bases: 16. Germline lookup yields CDR1 SSHAT and CDR2 FNYEAQ (reference sequence). For the CDR3, the DNA is TGTGCCAGCAGCCCTAGGGTAGCGGGAGTTAAAGGAGCAGATACGCAGTATTTT. Amino acids: CASSPRVAGVKGADTQYF.

This clonotype was seen repeatedly, ten times or more. The J gene is TRBJ2-5, the V gene TRBV10-3, with 9 bases fitting TRBD2. Losses at the gene ends were 6 bases for V and 2 bases for J; bases not matched to a gene: 4. Germline assignment: CDR1 ENHRY and CDR2 SYGVKD. The CDR3 length is 14 residues. CDR3 protein: CAISGTSMQETQYF. The CDR3, as DNA: TGTGCCATCAGCGGGACTAGCATGCAAGAGACCCAGTACTTC.

This clonotype was detected many times. CDR3 nucleotide sequence: TGTGCCAGCAGTTTGGGGGTTGCCGGGGAGCTGTTTTTT. Translation: CASSLGVAGELFF. This chain joins TRBV7-9 and TRBJ2-2; D is tentatively TRBD1 or TRBD2 (5 bases each). The V gene lost 6 bases and the J gene lost 6 bases, with 11 bases spanning the gap. The CDR3 runs to 13 residues. Germline assignment: CDR1 SEHNR and CDR2 FQNEAQ (reference sequence).

This clonotype was counted at least ten times. The chain has TRBV12-3 or TRBV12-4 and TRBJ2-2; D not resolved. The CDR3 covers 13 residues. V lost 3 bases to trimming and J lost 6 bases, with 8 bases between them. The CDR3 reads CASSLGEAGELFF. In DNA form, the CDR3 reads TGTGCCAGCAGTTTGGGCGAGGCCGGGGAGCTGTTTTTT.